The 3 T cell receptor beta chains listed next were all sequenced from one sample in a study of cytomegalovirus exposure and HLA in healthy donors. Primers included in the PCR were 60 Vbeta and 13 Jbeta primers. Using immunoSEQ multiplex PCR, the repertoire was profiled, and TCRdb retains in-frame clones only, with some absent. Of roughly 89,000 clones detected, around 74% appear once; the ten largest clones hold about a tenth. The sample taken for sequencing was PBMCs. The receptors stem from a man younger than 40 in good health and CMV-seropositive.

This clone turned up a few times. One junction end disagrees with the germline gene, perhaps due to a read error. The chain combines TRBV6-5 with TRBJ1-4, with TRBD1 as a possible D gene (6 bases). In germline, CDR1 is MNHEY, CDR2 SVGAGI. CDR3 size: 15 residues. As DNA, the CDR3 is TGTGCCAGCAGCTACTCACAGGGACCGAATGAAAAACTGTTTTTT. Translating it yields CASSYSQGPNEKLFF.

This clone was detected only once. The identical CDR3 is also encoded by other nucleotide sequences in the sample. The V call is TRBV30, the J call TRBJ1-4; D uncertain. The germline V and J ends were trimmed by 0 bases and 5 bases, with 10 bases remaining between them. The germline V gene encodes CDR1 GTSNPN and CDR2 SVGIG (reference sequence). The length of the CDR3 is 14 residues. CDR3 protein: CAWSVKGGNEKLFF. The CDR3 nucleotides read TGTGCCTGGAGTGTAAAGGGAGGGAATGAAAAACTGTTTTTT.

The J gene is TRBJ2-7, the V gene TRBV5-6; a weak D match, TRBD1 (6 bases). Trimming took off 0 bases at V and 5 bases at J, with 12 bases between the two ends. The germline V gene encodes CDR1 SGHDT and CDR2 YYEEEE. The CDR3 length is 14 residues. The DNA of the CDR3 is TGTGCCAGCAGCTTGGTACAGGGTAGCAACGAGCAGTACTTC. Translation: CASSLVQGSNEQYF.